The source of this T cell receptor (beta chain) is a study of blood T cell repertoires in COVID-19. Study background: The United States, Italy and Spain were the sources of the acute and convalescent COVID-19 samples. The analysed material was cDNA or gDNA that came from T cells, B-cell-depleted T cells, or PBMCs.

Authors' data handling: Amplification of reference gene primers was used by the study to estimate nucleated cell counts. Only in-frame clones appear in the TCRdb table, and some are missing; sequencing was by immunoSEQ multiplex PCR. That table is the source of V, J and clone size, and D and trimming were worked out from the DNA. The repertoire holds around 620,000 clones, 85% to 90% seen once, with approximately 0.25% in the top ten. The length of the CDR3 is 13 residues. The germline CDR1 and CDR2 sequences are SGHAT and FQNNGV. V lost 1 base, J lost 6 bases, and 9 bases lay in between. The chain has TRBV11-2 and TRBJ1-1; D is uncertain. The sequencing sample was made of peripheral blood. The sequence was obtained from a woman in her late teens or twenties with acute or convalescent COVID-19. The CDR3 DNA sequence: TGTGCCAGCAGCTTAGTAACAGCGGCTGAAGCTTTCTTT. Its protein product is CASSLVTAAEAFF. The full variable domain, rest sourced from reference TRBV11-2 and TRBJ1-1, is EAGVAQSPRYKIIEKRQSVAFWCNPISGHATLYWYQQILGQGPKLLIQFQNNGVVDDSQLPKDRFSAERLKGVDSTLKIQPAKLEDSAVYLCASSLVTAAEAFFGQGTRLTVV.